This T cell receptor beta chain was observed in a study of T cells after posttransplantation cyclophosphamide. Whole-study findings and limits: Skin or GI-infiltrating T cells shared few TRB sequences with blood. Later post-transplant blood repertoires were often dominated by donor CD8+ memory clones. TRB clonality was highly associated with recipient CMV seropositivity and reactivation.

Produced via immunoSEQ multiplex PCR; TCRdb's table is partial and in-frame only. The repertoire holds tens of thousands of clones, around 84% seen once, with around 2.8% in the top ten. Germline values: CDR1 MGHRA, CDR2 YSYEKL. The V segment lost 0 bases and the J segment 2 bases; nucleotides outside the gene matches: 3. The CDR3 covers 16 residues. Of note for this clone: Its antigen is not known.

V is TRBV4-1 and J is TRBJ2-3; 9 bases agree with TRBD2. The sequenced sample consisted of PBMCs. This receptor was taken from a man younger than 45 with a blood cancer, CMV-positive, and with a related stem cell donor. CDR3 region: CASSQERLAVTDTQYF. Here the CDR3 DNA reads TGCGCCAGCAGCCAAGAACGACTAGCGGTCACAGATACGCAGTATTTT.